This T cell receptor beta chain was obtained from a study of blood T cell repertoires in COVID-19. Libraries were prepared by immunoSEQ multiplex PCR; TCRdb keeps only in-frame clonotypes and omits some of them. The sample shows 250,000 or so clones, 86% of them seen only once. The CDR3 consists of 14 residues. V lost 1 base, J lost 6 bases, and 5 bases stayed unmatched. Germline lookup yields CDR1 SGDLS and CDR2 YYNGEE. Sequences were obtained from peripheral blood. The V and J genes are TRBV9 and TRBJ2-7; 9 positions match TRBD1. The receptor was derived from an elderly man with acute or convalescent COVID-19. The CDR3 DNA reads TGTGCCAGCAGCGTAATGGGACAGGGAGGCGAGCAGTACTTC. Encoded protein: CASSVMGQGGEQYF. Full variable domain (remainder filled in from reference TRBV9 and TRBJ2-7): DSGVTQTPKHLITATGQRVTLRCSPRSGDLSVYWYQQSLDQGLQFLIQYYNGEERAKGNILERFSAQQFPDLHSELNLSSLELGDSALYFCASSVMGQGGEQYFGPGTRLTVT.